Listed below are T cell receptor beta chains from one sample, sequenced in a study of T cells after yellow fever vaccination. One entry per CDR3 protein, called by TCRdb with MiXCR from the 5' RACE reads. The sample has 500,000 to 700,000 distinct CDR3 sequences, about a fifth seen once. The starting material was PBMCs, obtained 15 days after the yellow fever booster vaccination. The source is a man younger than 40 who received the YFV17D yellow fever vaccine. Each CDR3 is given with its conserved first and last residue. The D gene is left open where the match is weak. Expanded clones are given a class, and other clones once, few, many or no size at all.

j_call clone_size v_call cdr3_length d_call cdr3_aa cdr3_nt
TRBJ2-2 NA TRBV7-9 13 NA CASSSLSGGELFF TGTGCCAGCAGCTCCTTAAGCGGCGGGGAGCTGTTTTTT
TRBJ2-5 few TRBV4-3 15 TRBD2 CASSQDGRAQETQYF TGCGCCAGCAGCCAAGATGGGAGGGCCCAAGAGACCCAGTACTTC
TRBJ2-7 NA TRBV3-1 16 TRBD2 CASSLWTSGTPYEQYF TGTGCCAGCAGCTTGTGGACTAGCGGGACTCCCTACGAGCAGTACTTC
TRBJ2-2 few TRBV21-1 16 NA CASTQSFGRAVGELFF TGTGCCAGCACACAAAGCTTCGGGAGGGCGGTCGGGGAGCTGTTTTTT
TRBJ2-7 NA TRBV20-1 15 NA CSASFPSSLPLEQYF TGCAGTGCTAGTTTTCCAAGCTCCCTCCCTCTCGAGCAGTACTTC
TRBJ2-1 NA TRBV20-1 14 TRBD1 CSAERGTGAHEQFF TGCAGTGCTGAGAGGGGGACAGGGGCCCATGAGCAGTTCTTC
TRBJ2-5 NA TRBV5-1 14 TRBD1 CASSLYRGDETQYF TGCGCCAGCAGCTTGTACAGGGGAGACGAGACCCAGTACTTC
TRBJ2-3 few TRBV20-1 18 TRBD1 CSARDLGTGGMDTDTQYF TGCAGTGCTAGAGATCTCGGGACAGGGGGCATGGACACAGATACGCAGTATTTT
TRBJ2-1 NA TRBV6-2/TRBV6-3 15 NA CASREGGGTYNEQFF TGTGCCAGCAGGGAGGGAGGGGGAACCTACAATGAGCAGTTCTTC
TRBJ2-7 NA TRBV12-3/TRBV12-4 14 NA CASRQQVRSYEQYF TGTGCCAGCAGGCAACAGGTGCGCTCCTACGAGCAGTACTTC
TRBJ2-1 NA TRBV20-1 14 TRBD2 CSAPSSGRVDEQFF TGCAGCGCCCCCTCTAGCGGGAGGGTAGATGAGCAGTTCTTC
TRBJ2-3 NA TRBV12-3/TRBV12-4 14 NA CASRLTGRMDTQYF TGTGCCAGCAGGTTGACAGGTAGAATGGATACGCAGTATTTT
TRBJ2-2 many TRBV12-3/TRBV12-4 15 NA CASSFAARNTGELFF TGTGCCAGCAGTTTTGCCGCTCGAAACACCGGGGAGCTGTTTTTT
TRBJ2-5 NA TRBV7-8 16 TRBD2 CASSLRTSGLGETQYF TGTGCCAGCTCCCTCAGGACTAGCGGGCTGGGGGAGACCCAGTACTTC
TRBJ1-1 many TRBV7-9 17 TRBD1 CASSLRTGGGYTTEAFF TGTGCCAGCAGCTTGCGGACAGGGGGAGGCTATACCACTGAAGCTTTCTTT
TRBJ1-2 few TRBV7-8 16 NA CASSLAPMVGGYGYTF TGTGCCAGCAGCTTAGCGCCTATGGTTGGTGGCTATGGCTACACCTTC
TRBJ2-2 few TRBV5-1 16 NA CASSLALGLLTGELFF TGCGCCAGCAGCTTGGCCTTGGGCCTCCTCACCGGGGAGCTGTTTTTT
TRBJ2-2 few TRBV6-1 14 TRBD1 CACFRDRGTGELFF TGTGCCTGCTTCCGGGACAGGGGCACCGGGGAGCTGTTTTTT
TRBJ2-1 NA TRBV6-5 13 NA CASSSRRGSEQFF TGTGCCAGCAGTTCCCGGAGGGGCTCTGAGCAGTTCTTC
TRBJ2-4 few TRBV5-5 16 TRBD2 CASSRDSGGNLNIQYF TGTGCCAGCAGCAGAGACAGCGGGGGCAACTTAAACATTCAGTACTTC
TRBJ2-5 few TRBV11-2 15 NA CASSFDRLLEETQYF TGTGCCAGCAGCTTTGACAGGCTCCTCGAAGAGACCCAGTACTTC
TRBJ2-7 NA TRBV7-9 15 NA CASSFRGSASYEQYF TGTGCCAGCAGCTTTAGAGGTAGCGCGTCCTACGAGCAGTACTTC
TRBJ2-7 NA TRBV7-2 15 TRBD2 CASTISGRGTYEQYF TGTGCCAGCACCATTAGCGGGAGAGGAACCTACGAGCAGTACTTC
TRBJ2-3 NA TRBV20-1 14 NA CSVSGIERSDTQYF TGCAGCGTTTCGGGGATTGAACGGTCAGATACGCAGTATTTT
TRBJ2-3 few TRBV18 16 TRBD1 CASSLTGRGGADTQYF TGTGCCAGCTCACTGACAGGGCGAGGGGGTGCAGATACGCAGTATTTT
TRBJ2-1 NA TRBV2 16 NA CASSEPPGNTYNEQFF TGTGCCAGCAGTGAACCCCCAGGGAACACCTACAATGAGCAGTTCTTC
TRBJ2-7 NA TRBV20-1 13 NA CSARVASGYEQYF TGCAGTGCTAGAGTAGCGTCGGGCTACGAGCAGTACTTC
TRBJ2-5 few TRBV25-1 13 NA CATQRASQETQYF TGTGCCACACAGAGGGCAAGTCAAGAGACCCAGTACTTC
TRBJ2-5 few TRBV18 14 TRBD1 CASSPPGQIKTQYF TGTGCCAGCTCACCTCCGGGACAGATAAAGACCCAGTACTTC
TRBJ2-7 few TRBV7-2 15 NA CASSLGPPGNYEQYF TGTGCCAGCAGCTTAGGCCCCCCAGGCAACTACGAGCAGTACTTC
TRBJ2-4 NA TRBV19 13 NA CASSLRLLGIQYF TGTGCCAGTAGTCTAAGACTATTGGGCATTCAGTACTTC
TRBJ2-2 NA TRBV7-6 13 NA CASSHRVPGELFF TGTGCCAGCAGCCACAGGGTTCCCGGGGAGCTGTTTTTT
TRBJ1-2 NA TRBV6-5 18 TRBD1 CASSYDRSNRRGLYGYTF TGTGCCAGCAGTTACGACCGATCGAATCGCAGGGGGCTCTATGGCTACACCTTC
TRBJ2-3 few TRBV5-1 16 TRBD1 CASSPNPTGATDTQYF TGCGCCAGCAGCCCCAACCCGACAGGGGCCACAGATACGCAGTATTTT
TRBJ2-7 many TRBV5-1 13 NA CASSADWSYEQYF TGCGCCAGCAGCGCGGACTGGTCCTACGAGCAGTACTTC
TRBJ2-3 few TRBV20-1 15 TRBD2 CSASRPSGTTDTQYF TGCAGTGCTAGCCGACCTAGCGGGACCACAGATACGCAGTATTTT
TRBJ2-3 few TRBV6-2/TRBV6-3 13 NA CASSWGLVDTQYF TGTGCCAGCAGTTGGGGACTCGTCGATACGCAGTATTTT
TRBJ1-1 NA TRBV5-6 18 NA CASSLFEVRAGRNTEAFF TGTGCCAGCAGCTTGTTTGAGGTCCGGGCAGGGAGAAACACTGAAGCTTTCTTT
TRBJ2-4 few TRBV20-1 15 TRBD1 CSAPNRGLAKNIQYF TGCAGTGCTCCTAACAGGGGATTAGCCAAAAACATTCAGTACTTC
TRBJ2-3 NA TRBV5-1 16 NA CASSYVFDSGTDTQYF TGCGCCAGCAGTTATGTTTTTGACAGTGGCACAGATACGCAGTATTTT
TRBJ2-1 NA TRBV4-1 17 TRBD2 CASSLFLGLAAYNEQFF TGCGCCAGCAGCCTGTTCCTCGGACTAGCGGCCTACAATGAGCAGTTCTTC
TRBJ2-2 few TRBV5-1 18 TRBD2 CASSLFSPGGPSTGELFF TGCGCCAGCAGCTTGTTTAGCCCGGGAGGGCCGTCCACCGGGGAGCTGTTTTTT
TRBJ2-6 many TRBV9 14 NA CASSPSPGANVLTF TGTGCCAGCAGCCCCTCTCCTGGGGCCAACGTCCTGACTTTC
TRBJ1-6 NA TRBV28 12 NA CASSSGQRPLHF TGTGCCAGCAGCTCAGGGCAAAGGCCCCTCCACTTT
TRBJ2-2 NA TRBV7-2 13 NA CASSFGRTGELFF TGTGCCAGCAGCTTCGGGCGGACCGGGGAGCTGTTTTTT
TRBJ2-3 few TRBV20-1 14 TRBD2 CSASSREGGNTQYF TGCAGTGCTAGTTCGCGGGAGGGGGGAAATACGCAGTATTTT
TRBJ2-2 few TRBV19 14 NA CASNQVYPTGELFF TGTGCCAGTAACCAGGTTTACCCCACCGGGGAGCTGTTTTTT
TRBJ2-7 few TRBV5-1 13 NA CASSLGTGREQYF TGCGCCAGCAGCTTGGGTACAGGGCGCGAGCAGTACTTC
TRBJ2-5 few TRBV20-1 11 NA CSAGPRETQYF TGCAGTGCTGGACCCCGGGAGACCCAGTACTTC
TRBJ2-7 few TRBV29-1 11 NA CSVGISYEQYF TGCAGCGTCGGAATCTCCTACGAGCAGTACTTC
TRBJ2-5 few TRBV5-1 17 TRBD2 CASSLGLAGGPNETQYF TGCGCCAGCAGCTTGGGACTAGCGGGAGGGCCGAACGAGACCCAGTACTTC
TRBJ1-4 few TRBV29-1 12 NA CSVEDPPGVVFF TGCAGCGTTGAAGATCCCCCGGGGGTCGTGTTTTTT